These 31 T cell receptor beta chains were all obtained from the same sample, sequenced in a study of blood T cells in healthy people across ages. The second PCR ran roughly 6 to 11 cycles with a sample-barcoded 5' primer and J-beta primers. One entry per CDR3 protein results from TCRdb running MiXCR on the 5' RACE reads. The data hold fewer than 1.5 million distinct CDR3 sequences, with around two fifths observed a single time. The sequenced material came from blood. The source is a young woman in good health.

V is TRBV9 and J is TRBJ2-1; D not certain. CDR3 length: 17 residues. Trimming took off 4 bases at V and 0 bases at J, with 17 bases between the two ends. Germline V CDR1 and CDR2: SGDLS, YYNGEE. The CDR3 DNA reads TGTGCCAGCAGCCCTCCTAGAGGCAGTTCCTCCTACAATGAGCAGTTCTTC. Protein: CASSPPRGSSSYNEQFF.

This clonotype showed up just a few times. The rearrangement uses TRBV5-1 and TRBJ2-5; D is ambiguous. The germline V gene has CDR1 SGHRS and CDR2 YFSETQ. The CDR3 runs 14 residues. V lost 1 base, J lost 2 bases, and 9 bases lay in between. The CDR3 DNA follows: TGCGCCAGCAGCTTGAAGCTTGTACAAGAGACCCAGTACTTC. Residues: CASSLKLVQETQYF.

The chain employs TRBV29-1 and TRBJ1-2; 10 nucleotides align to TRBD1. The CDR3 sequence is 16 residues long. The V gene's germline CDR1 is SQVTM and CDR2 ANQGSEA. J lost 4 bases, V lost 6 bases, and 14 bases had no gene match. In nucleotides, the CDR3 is TGCAGCGTATTACTTGGGACAGGGGCGGTACTCTATGGCTACACCTTC. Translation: CSVLLGTGAVLYGYTF.

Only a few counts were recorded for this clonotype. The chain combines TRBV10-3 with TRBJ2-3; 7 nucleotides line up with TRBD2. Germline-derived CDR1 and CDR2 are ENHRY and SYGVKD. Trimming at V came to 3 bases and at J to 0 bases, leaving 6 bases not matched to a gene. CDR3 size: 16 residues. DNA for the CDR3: TGTGCCATCAGTGACTTCGCTAGCGGAAGCACAGATACGCAGTATTTT. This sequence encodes CAISDFASGSTDTQYF.

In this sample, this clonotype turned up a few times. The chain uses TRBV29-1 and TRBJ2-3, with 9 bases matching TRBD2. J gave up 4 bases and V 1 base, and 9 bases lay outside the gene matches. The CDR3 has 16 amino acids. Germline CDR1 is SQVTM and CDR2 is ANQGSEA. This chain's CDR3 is CSVEGGAGGLPDTQYF. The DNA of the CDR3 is TGCAGCGTTGAAGGTGGGGCGGGAGGGCTACCAGATACGCAGTATTTT.

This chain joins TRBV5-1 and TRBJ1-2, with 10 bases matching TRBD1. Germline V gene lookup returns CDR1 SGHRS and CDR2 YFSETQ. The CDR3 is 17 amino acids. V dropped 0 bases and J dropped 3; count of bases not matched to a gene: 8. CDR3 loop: CASSLGDRGQWYYGYTF. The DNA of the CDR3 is TGCGCCAGCAGCTTGGGCGACAGGGGGCAGTGGTACTATGGCTACACCTTC.

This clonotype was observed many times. DNA for the CDR3: TGTGCCAGCAGCTTAGCGAACGAGCAGTACTTC. Translation gives CASSLANEQYF. The rearrangement joins TRBV7-2 to TRBJ2-7; D uncertain. The CDR3 length is 11 residues. Trimming removed 0 bases from V and 5 bases from J, with 2 bases in between. The germline gives CDR1 SGHTA, CDR2 FQGNSA.

CDR3 in amino acids: CASSVAGVNGYTF. The CDR3 DNA sequence: TGTGCCAGCAGTGTTGCCGGGGTAAATGGCTACACCTTC. The chain combines TRBV28 with TRBJ1-2, with D unclear. V shed 5 bases and J shed 6 bases, with 13 bases lying between them. CDR3 length: 13 residues. Per germline, CDR1 MDHEN and CDR2 SYDVKM.

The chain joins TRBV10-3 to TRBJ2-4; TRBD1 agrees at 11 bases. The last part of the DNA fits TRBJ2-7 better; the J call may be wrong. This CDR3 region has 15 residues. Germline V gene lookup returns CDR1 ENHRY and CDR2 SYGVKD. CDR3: CAISDGQGATCEQYF. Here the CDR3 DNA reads TGTGCCATCAGTGACGGACAGGGGGCAACTTGCGAGCAGTACTTC.

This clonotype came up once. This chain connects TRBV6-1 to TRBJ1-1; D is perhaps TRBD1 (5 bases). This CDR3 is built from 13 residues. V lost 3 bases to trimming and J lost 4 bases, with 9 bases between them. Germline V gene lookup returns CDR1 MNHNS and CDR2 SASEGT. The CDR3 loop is CASSEGPATEAFF. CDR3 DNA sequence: TGTGCCAGCAGTGAGGGACCAGCCACTGAAGCTTTCTTT.

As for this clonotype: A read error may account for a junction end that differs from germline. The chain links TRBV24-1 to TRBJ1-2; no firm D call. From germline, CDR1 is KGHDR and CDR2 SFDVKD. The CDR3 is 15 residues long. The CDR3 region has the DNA TGTGCCACCAGTGATTTTGACCCTAACAACTATGGCGACACCTTC. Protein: CATSDFDPNNYGDTF.

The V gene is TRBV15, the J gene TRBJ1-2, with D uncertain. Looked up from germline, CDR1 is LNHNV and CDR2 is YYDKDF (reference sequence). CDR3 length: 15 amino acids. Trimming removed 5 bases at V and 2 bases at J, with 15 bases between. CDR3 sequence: CATSAERRTNYGYTF. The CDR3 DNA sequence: TGTGCCACCAGCGCCGAGAGGCGGACGAACTATGGCTACACCTTC.

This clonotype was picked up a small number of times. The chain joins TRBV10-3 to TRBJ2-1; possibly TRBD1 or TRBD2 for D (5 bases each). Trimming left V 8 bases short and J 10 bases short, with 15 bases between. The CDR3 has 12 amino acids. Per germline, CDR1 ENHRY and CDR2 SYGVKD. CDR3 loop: CAIAGAGREQFF. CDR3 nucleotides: TGTGCCATCGCCGGGGCCGGGCGCGAGCAGTTCTTC.

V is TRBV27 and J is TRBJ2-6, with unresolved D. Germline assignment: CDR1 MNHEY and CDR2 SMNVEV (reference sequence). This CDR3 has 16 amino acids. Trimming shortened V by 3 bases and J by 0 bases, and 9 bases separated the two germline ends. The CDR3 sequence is CASSFPLSSGANVLTF. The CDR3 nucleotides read TGTGCCAGCAGTTTCCCCCTTAGCTCTGGGGCCAACGTCCTGACTTTC.

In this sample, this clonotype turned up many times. The CDR3 spells CSVQGAPSEAFF. In DNA form, the CDR3 reads TGCAGCGTACAGGGGGCACCTTCCGAAGCTTTCTTT. The chain combines TRBV29-1 with TRBJ1-1; 9 bases line up with TRBD1. This CDR3 has 12 residues. Looked up from germline, CDR1 is SQVTM and CDR2 is ANQGSEA. V dropped 6 bases and J dropped 8; count of bases not matched to a gene: 7.

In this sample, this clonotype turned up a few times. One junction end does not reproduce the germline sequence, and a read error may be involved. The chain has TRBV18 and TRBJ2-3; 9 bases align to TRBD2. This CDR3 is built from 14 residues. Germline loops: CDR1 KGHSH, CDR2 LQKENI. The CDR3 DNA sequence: TGTGCCAGCTCAACCGGGACTAGCATAGATACGCAGTATTTT. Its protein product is CASSTGTSIDTQYF.

Here the CDR3 DNA reads TGTGCCAGCAAATTAGAGAGGCCTGGGGCCAACGTCCTGACTTTC. Protein product: CASKLERPGANVLTF. This chain joins TRBV2 and TRBJ2-6; no reliable D call. V was trimmed by 7 bases and J by 2 bases, leaving 12 bases between them. The CDR3 length is 15 residues. Germline V gene data show CDR1 as SNHLY and CDR2 as FYNNEI.

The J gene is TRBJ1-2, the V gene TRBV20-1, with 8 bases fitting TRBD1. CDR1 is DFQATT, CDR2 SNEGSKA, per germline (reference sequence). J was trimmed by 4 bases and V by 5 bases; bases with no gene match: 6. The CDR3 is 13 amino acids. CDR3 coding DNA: TGCAGTGCTTGGACAGGGACAACCTATGGCTACACCTTC. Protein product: CSAWTGTTYGYTF.

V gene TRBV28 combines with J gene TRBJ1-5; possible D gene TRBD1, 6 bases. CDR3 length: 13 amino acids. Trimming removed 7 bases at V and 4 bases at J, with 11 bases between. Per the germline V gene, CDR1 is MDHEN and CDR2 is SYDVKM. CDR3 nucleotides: TGTGCCAGCATACAGGGTTTAAATCAGCCCCAGCATTTT. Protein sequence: CASIQGLNQPQHF.

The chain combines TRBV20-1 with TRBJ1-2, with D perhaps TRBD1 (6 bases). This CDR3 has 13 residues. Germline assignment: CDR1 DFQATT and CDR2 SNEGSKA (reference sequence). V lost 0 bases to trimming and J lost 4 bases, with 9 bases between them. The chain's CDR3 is CSAREAGAYGYTF. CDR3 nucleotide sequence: TGCAGTGCTAGAGAGGCAGGGGCCTATGGCTACACCTTC.

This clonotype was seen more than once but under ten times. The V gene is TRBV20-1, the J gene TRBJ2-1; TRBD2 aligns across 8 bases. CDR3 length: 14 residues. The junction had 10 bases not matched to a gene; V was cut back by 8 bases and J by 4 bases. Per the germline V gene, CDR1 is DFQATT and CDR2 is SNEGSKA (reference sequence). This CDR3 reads CSTTRGGKYNEQFF. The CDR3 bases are TGCAGTACAACTCGGGGGGGGAAGTACAATGAGCAGTTCTTC.

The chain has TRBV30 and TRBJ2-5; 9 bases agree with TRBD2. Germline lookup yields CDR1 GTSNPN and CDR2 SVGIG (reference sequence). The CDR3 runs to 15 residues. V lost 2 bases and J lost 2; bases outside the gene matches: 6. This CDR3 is CAWSLRGRAQETQYF. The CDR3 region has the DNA TGTGCCTGGAGTCTGCGCGGGAGGGCTCAAGAGACCCAGTACTTC. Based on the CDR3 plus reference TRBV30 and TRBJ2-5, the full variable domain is SQTIHQWPATLVQPVGSPLSLECTVEGTSNPNLYWYRQAAGRGLQLLFYSVGIGQISSEVPQNLSASRPQDRQFILSSKKLLLSDSGFYLCAWSLRGRAQETQYFGPGTRLLVL.

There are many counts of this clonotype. The DNA for the CDR3 is TGTGCCAGCAGTCCCGGGTCTTACTATGGCTACACCTTC. Translated: CASSPGSYYGYTF. V usage is TRBV5-5 and J usage is TRBJ1-2; D not certain. V lost 5 bases and J lost 3, with 11 bases in between. CDR1 is SGHKS and CDR2 is YYEKEE in the germline V gene (reference sequence). The length of the CDR3 is 13 residues. Complete variable domain (other parts from reference TRBV5-5 and TRBJ1-2): DAGVTQSPTHLIKTRGQQVTLRCSPISGHKSVSWYQQVLGQGPQFIFQYYEKEERGRGNFPDRFSARQFPNYSSELNVNALLLGDSALYLCASSPGSYYGYTFGSGTRLTVV.

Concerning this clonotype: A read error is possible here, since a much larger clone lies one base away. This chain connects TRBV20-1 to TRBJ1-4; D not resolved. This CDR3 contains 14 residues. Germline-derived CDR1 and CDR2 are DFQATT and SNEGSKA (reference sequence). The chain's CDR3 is CSATPDGRNGKLFF. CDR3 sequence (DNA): TGCAGTGCTACTCCGGACGGGCGAAATGGAAAACTGTTTTTT.

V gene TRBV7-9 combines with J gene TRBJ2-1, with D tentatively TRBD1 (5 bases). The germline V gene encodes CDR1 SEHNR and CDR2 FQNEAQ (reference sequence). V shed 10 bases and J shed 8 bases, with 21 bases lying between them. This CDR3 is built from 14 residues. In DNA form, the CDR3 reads TGTGCCAACAGTGTTACAGGATCCGTAGATGAGCAGTTCTTC. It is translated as CANSVTGSVDEQFF.

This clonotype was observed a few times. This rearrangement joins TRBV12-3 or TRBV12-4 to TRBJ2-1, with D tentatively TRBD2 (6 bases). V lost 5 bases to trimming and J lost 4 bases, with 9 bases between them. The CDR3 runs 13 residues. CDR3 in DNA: TGTGCCAGCAGTGGCGGACTATACAATGAGCAGTTCTTC. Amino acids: CASSGGLYNEQFF.

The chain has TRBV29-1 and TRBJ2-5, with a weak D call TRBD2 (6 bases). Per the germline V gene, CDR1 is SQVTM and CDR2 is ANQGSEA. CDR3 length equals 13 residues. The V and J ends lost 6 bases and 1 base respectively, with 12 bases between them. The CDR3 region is CSVAGRFQETQYF. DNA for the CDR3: TGCAGCGTAGCAGGGAGGTTCCAAGAGACCCAGTACTTC.

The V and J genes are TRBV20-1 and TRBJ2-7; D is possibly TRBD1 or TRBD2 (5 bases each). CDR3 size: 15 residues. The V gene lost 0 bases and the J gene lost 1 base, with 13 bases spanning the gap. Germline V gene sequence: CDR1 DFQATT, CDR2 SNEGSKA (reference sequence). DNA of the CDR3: TGCAGTGCTAGAGATCGGGGCAGGGCGTCCTACGAGCAGTACTTC. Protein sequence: CSARDRGRASYEQYF.

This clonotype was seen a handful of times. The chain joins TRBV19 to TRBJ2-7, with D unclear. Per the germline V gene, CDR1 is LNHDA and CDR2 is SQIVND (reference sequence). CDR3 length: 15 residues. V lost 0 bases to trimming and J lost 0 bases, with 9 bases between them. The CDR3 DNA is TGTGCCAGTAGTATAGACTCCCAGAGCTCCTACGAGCAGTACTTC. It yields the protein CASSIDSQSSYEQYF.

For the CDR3, the DNA is TGTGCCAGCAGTACGGACAGCCTTGGCTACACCTTC. Its translation is CASSTDSLGYTF. The chain joins TRBV6-2 or TRBV6-3 to TRBJ1-2, with D tentatively TRBD1 (6 bases). Germline CDR1 and CDR2: MNHEY and SVGEGT. The CDR3 length is 12 residues. V was cut by 5 bases and J by 7 bases, with 11 bases left in between.

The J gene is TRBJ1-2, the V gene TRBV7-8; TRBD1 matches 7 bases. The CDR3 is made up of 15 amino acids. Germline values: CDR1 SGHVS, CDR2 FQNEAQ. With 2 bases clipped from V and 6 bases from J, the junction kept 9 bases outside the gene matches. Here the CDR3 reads CASSLRGTAQNGYTF. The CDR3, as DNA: TGTGCCAGCAGCTTACGGGGGACAGCTCAAAATGGCTACACCTTC.